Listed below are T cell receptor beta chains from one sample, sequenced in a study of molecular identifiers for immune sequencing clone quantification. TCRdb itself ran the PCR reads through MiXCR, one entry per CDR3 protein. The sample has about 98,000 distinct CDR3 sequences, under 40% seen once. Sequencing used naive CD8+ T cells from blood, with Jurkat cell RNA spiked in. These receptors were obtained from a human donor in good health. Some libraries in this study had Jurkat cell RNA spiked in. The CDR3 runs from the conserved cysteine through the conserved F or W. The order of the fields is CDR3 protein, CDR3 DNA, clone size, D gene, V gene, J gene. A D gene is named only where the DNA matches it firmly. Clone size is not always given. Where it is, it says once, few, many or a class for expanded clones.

CDR3 protein: CASSMGLSSEQFF; CDR3 DNA: TGTGCCAGCAGCATGGGACTCTCCTCGGAGCAGTTCTTC; clone size: many; D gene: -; V gene: TRBV7-2; J gene: TRBJ2-1
CDR3 protein: CASNGGTEAFF; CDR3 DNA: TGTGCCAGCAATGGCGGCACTGAAGCTTTCTTT; clone size: few; D gene: -; V gene: TRBV28; J gene: TRBJ1-1
CDR3 protein: CASSQVAGGMYEQYF; CDR3 DNA: TGTGCCAGCAGCCAAGTAGCGGGAGGGATGTACGAGCAGTACTTC; clone size: -; D gene: TRBD2; V gene: TRBV7-9; J gene: TRBJ2-7
CDR3 protein: CASSFKRELFF; CDR3 DNA: TGTGCCAGCAGCTTTAAGAGGGAGCTGTTTTTT; clone size: few; D gene: -; V gene: TRBV7-8; J gene: TRBJ2-2
CDR3 protein: CASSQDRAGPWEQFF; CDR3 DNA: TGTGCCAGCAGCCAAGATCGGGCGGGACCCTGGGAGCAGTTCTTC; clone size: many; D gene: -; V gene: TRBV3-1; J gene: TRBJ2-1
CDR3 protein: CSASDSEPLEYF; CDR3 DNA: TGCAGTGCTAGTGACAGCGAACCCCTGGAGTACTTC; clone size: few; D gene: -; V gene: TRBV20-1; J gene: TRBJ2-5
CDR3 protein: CASSVGGSGSGEQYF; CDR3 DNA: TGTGCCAGCAGCGTAGGAGGTAGCGGGAGTGGCGAGCAGTACTTC; clone size: -; D gene: TRBD2; V gene: TRBV9; J gene: TRBJ2-7
CDR3 protein: CASSQQLAGVSTGELFF; CDR3 DNA: TGCGCCAGCAGCCAACAGCTAGCGGGAGTTAGCACCGGGGAGCTGTTTTTT; clone size: -; D gene: TRBD2; V gene: TRBV4-1; J gene: TRBJ2-2
CDR3 protein: CASSRVRAGELFF; CDR3 DNA: TGTGCCAGCAGCAGAGTCCGGGCCGGGGAGCTGTTTTTT; clone size: -; D gene: -; V gene: TRBV6-5; J gene: TRBJ2-2
CDR3 protein: CASSAPTSGMGTDTQYF; CDR3 DNA: TGTGCCAGCAGCGCACCCACTAGCGGGATGGGCACAGATACGCAGTATTTT; clone size: -; D gene: TRBD2; V gene: TRBV9; J gene: TRBJ2-3
CDR3 protein: CASSYSQAEYNSPLHF; CDR3 DNA: TGTGCCAGCAGTTACTCGCAAGCGGAATATAATTCACCCCTCCACTTT; clone size: -; D gene: -; V gene: TRBV6-2/TRBV6-3; J gene: TRBJ1-6
CDR3 protein: CASSWGGGELFF; CDR3 DNA: TGTGCCAGCAGCTGGGGGGGCGGGGAGCTGTTTTTT; clone size: many; D gene: TRBD2; V gene: TRBV7-8; J gene: TRBJ2-2
CDR3 protein: CASSTTRGMSYNEQFF; CDR3 DNA: TGTGCCAGCAGCACTACCCGGGGAATGTCCTACAATGAGCAGTTCTTC; clone size: few; D gene: -; V gene: TRBV25-1; J gene: TRBJ2-1
CDR3 protein: CASSYSIAEAFF; CDR3 DNA: TGTGCCAGCAGTTACTCGATAGCTGAAGCTTTCTTT; clone size: -; D gene: -; V gene: TRBV6-6; J gene: TRBJ1-1
CDR3 protein: CASSRLAGTYEQYF; CDR3 DNA: TGTGCCAGCAGCCGACTAGCGGGAACCTACGAGCAGTACTTC; clone size: many; D gene: TRBD2; V gene: TRBV28; J gene: TRBJ2-7
CDR3 protein: CASSLAPLLDEQYF; CDR3 DNA: TGTGCCAGCAGCTTAGCCCCCCTCTTGGACGAGCAGTACTTC; clone size: few; D gene: -; V gene: TRBV7-2; J gene: TRBJ2-7
CDR3 protein: CASSLEGLAGDPIRNIQYF; CDR3 DNA: TGTGCCAGCAGCTTAGAAGGACTAGCGGGAGACCCAATCCGAAACATTCAGTACTTC; clone size: -; D gene: TRBD2; V gene: TRBV7-8; J gene: TRBJ2-4
CDR3 protein: CASSLTGVLTDTQYF; CDR3 DNA: TGTGCCAGCAGCTTAACCGGCGTCCTCACAGATACGCAGTATTTT; clone size: many; D gene: -; V gene: TRBV7-3; J gene: TRBJ2-3
CDR3 protein: CSARGSYEQYF; CDR3 DNA: TGCAGTGCTAGAGGGTCCTACGAGCAGTACTTC; clone size: -; D gene: -; V gene: TRBV20-1; J gene: TRBJ2-7
CDR3 protein: CASSLITGANVLTF; CDR3 DNA: TGTGCCAGCAGCTTAATAACTGGGGCCAACGTCCTGACTTTC; clone size: -; D gene: -; V gene: TRBV5-6; J gene: TRBJ2-6
CDR3 protein: CASSSMDRANEQFF; CDR3 DNA: TGTGCCAGCAGCTCTATGGACCGGGCCAATGAGCAGTTCTTC; clone size: few; D gene: -; V gene: TRBV11-3; J gene: TRBJ2-1
CDR3 protein: CSVEDYYPEGDTQCF; CDR3 DNA: TGCAGCGTTGAAGATTATTACCCCGAGGGAGATACGCAGTGTTTT; clone size: -; D gene: -; V gene: TRBV29-1; J gene: TRBJ2-3
CDR3 protein: CASSPSGTSGSGVQYF; CDR3 DNA: TGTGCCAGCAGCCCTTCCGGGACTAGCGGGAGTGGCGTGCAGTACTTC; clone size: -; D gene: TRBD2; V gene: TRBV7-9; J gene: TRBJ2-7
CDR3 protein: CASSRTGRVGETQYF; CDR3 DNA: TGTGCCAGCAGCCGTACGGGCCGTGTGGGAGAGACCCAGTACTTC; clone size: many; D gene: -; V gene: TRBV5-4; J gene: TRBJ2-5
CDR3 protein: CASSLSNQETQYF; CDR3 DNA: TGTGCCAGCAGTTTATCTAACCAAGAGACCCAGTACTTC; clone size: few; D gene: -; V gene: TRBV12-3/TRBV12-4; J gene: TRBJ2-5
CDR3 protein: CASSQDYGYTF; CDR3 DNA: TGTGCCAGCAGCCAAGACTATGGCTACACCTTC; clone size: many; D gene: -; V gene: TRBV7-9; J gene: TRBJ1-2
CDR3 protein: CASSSGQAAYEQYF; CDR3 DNA: TGTGCCAGCAGCTCAGGACAGGCAGCCTACGAGCAGTACTTC; clone size: -; D gene: TRBD1; V gene: TRBV7-6; J gene: TRBJ2-7
CDR3 protein: CASNTVGTDSNQPQHF; CDR3 DNA: TGTGCCAGCAACACAGTCGGGACAGATAGCAATCAGCCCCAGCATTTT; clone size: many; D gene: TRBD1; V gene: TRBV28; J gene: TRBJ1-5
CDR3 protein: CASTPGLASWEQFF; CDR3 DNA: TGTGCCAGCACCCCGGGACTAGCTTCTTGGGAGCAGTTCTTC; clone size: -; D gene: TRBD2; V gene: TRBV9; J gene: TRBJ2-1
CDR3 protein: CASSQGTGATDTQYF; CDR3 DNA: TGTGCCAGCAGCCAGGGGACAGGGGCAACAGATACGCAGTATTTT; clone size: many; D gene: TRBD1; V gene: TRBV5-6; J gene: TRBJ2-3
CDR3 protein: CASSYGADEQYF; CDR3 DNA: TGTGCCAGCAGTTACGGGGCCGACGAGCAGTACTTC; clone size: few; D gene: -; V gene: TRBV6-5; J gene: TRBJ2-7
CDR3 protein: CASSWRLAGHTDTQYF; CDR3 DNA: TGTGCCAGCAGCTGGAGACTAGCGGGCCACACAGATACGCAGTATTTT; clone size: many; D gene: TRBD2; V gene: TRBV13; J gene: TRBJ2-3
CDR3 protein: CASRLPGPLADTQYF; CDR3 DNA: TGTGCCAGCAGATTGCCGGGACCCTTGGCAGATACGCAGTATTTT; clone size: few; D gene: -; V gene: TRBV7-8; J gene: TRBJ2-3
CDR3 protein: CASSHKDRSDTQYF; CDR3 DNA: TGTGCCAGCTCTCATAAGGACAGGTCAGATACGCAGTATTTT; clone size: few; D gene: TRBD1; V gene: TRBV6-5; J gene: TRBJ2-3
CDR3 protein: CASSQENGGPYEQYF; CDR3 DNA: TGCGCCAGCAGCCAAGAAAACGGAGGACCCTACGAGCAGTACTTC; clone size: few; D gene: -; V gene: TRBV4-3; J gene: TRBJ2-7
CDR3 protein: CASSPFSGTAYYKQYF; CDR3 DNA: TGTGCCAGCAGCCCGTTTTCCGGGACGGCATACTACAAACAGTACTTC; clone size: -; D gene: -; V gene: TRBV6-5; J gene: TRBJ2-7